The clone carrying this T cell receptor (beta chain) appeared a few times. These data originate in a study of blood T cells in healthy people across ages. On the study more broadly: Capturing about one barcoded beta molecule per two T cells was achieved by template switching.

The second PCR ran roughly 7 to 12 cycles with a sample-barcoded 5' primer and J-beta primers. One entry per CDR3 protein, called by TCRdb with MiXCR from the 5' RACE reads. The table has fewer than 2 million distinct CDR3 sequences, about two fifths seen once. V shed 2 bases and J 11 bases; nucleotides not matched to a gene: 20. The CDR3 length is 18 residues. CDR1 and CDR2 from the germline V gene are SEHNR and FQNEAQ (reference sequence). V is TRBV7-9 and J is TRBJ1-1; 10 bases agree with TRBD1. The sequenced sample was blood. This TCR derives from a human donor in good health. The CDR3 here is CASSLQGIGGLTGGDAFF. In DNA, the CDR3 is TGTGCCAGCAGCTTACAAGGAATAGGTGGGTTGACAGGGGGCGATGCTTTCTTT.